These 30 T cell receptor beta chains share one sample of origin, sequenced in a study of control samples from healthy donors and cancer patients. Here immunoSEQ multiplex PCR was the method, and the copy in TCRdb shows in-frame clones only, minus some. The data show over 150,000 clones, roughly 94% seen once. Specimen: blood. The receptors were sampled from a middle-aged man in good health.

The J gene is TRBJ2-5, the V gene TRBV7-2; 7 bases map to TRBD2. Germline-derived CDR1 and CDR2 are SGHTA and FQGNSA. The CDR3 is 14 amino acids. Trimming cost V 5 bases and J 5 bases; bases outside gene matches: 8. Written as DNA, the CDR3 is TGTGCCAGCAGCCCGGCGGGGAGGGCCGAGACCCAGTACTTC. Translation: CASSPAGRAETQYF.

This rearrangement joins TRBV19 to TRBJ2-7; 9 positions agree with TRBD1. The CDR3 sequence is 13 residues long. V shed 6 bases and J 6 bases; nucleotides not matched to a gene: 6. From germline, CDR1 is LNHDA and CDR2 SQIVND (reference sequence). The CDR3 reads CASRPRGQGEQYF. For the CDR3, the DNA is TGTGCCAGTAGGCCTAGGGGACAGGGCGAGCAGTACTTC. The full variable domain, its missing parts supplied by reference TRBV19 and TRBJ2-7, is DGGITQSPKYLFRKEGQNVTLSCEQNLNHDAMYWYRQDPGQGLRLIYYSQIVNDFQKGDIAEGYSVSREKKESFPLTVTSAQKNPTAFYLCASRPRGQGEQYFGPGTRLTVT.

In this sample, this clone turned up a few times. V and J are TRBV5-1 and TRBJ1-5, with TRBD1 as a possible D gene (5 bases). V gave up 4 bases and J gave up 4 bases, with 9 bases separating them. CDR3 length equals 13 residues. The germline gives CDR1 SGHRS, CDR2 YFSETQ. The CDR3 reads CASSQTVNQPQHF. CDR3 sequence (DNA): TGCGCCAGCAGCCAGACAGTTAATCAGCCCCAGCATTTT.

The CDR3 DNA sequence: TGCAGCGTTGAAGAAATCACGGGGGCCCTCTATGGCTACACCTTC. Amino acids: CSVEEITGALYGYTF. This chain links TRBV29-1 with TRBJ1-2; maybe TRBD1 (6 bases). V lost 0 bases to trimming and J lost 4 bases, with 15 bases between them. Looked up from germline, CDR1 is SQVTM and CDR2 is ANQGSEA. This CDR3 has 15 amino acids.

The V call is TRBV6-1, the J call TRBJ1-4; no definite D call. The germline V gene has CDR1 MNHNS and CDR2 SASEGT. The CDR3 spans 17 residues. Trimming took 3 bases from V and 2 from J, leaving 16 bases between them. CDR3 region: CASSEWASVATNEKLFF. In nucleotides, the CDR3 is TGTGCCAGCAGTGAGTGGGCCTCCGTCGCCACTAATGAAAAACTGTTTTTT.

This chain links TRBV7-2 with TRBJ2-2, with D unresolved. Germline V lookup: CDR1 SGHTA, CDR2 FQGNSA. The V end lost 1 base, the J end lost 1 base, and 7 bases lay between the germline ends. There are 15 residues in the CDR3. CDR3 protein: CASSLGPQNTGELFF. Here the CDR3 DNA reads TGTGCCAGCAGCTTAGGCCCTCAGAACACCGGGGAGCTGTTTTTT.

This sequence joins TRBV7-2 and TRBJ2-5; no reliable D call. Per germline, CDR1 SGHTA and CDR2 FQGNSA. This CDR3 is 14 amino acids long. V lost 2 bases, J lost 1 base, and 8 bases lay in between. CDR3 sequence: CASSLYPGQETQYF. DNA for the CDR3: TGTGCCAGCAGCTTATACCCTGGCCAAGAGACCCAGTACTTC. Complete variable domain (other parts from reference TRBV7-2 and TRBJ2-5): GAGVSQSPSNKVTEKGKDVELRCDPISGHTALYWYRQSLGQGLEFLIYFQGNSAPDKSGLPSDRFSAERTGGSVSTLTIQRTQQEDSAVYLCASSLYPGQETQYFGPGTRLLVL.

The V gene is TRBV19, the J gene TRBJ2-7, with D perhaps being TRBD1 or TRBD2 (5 bases each). The CDR3 runs to 13 residues. CDR1 and CDR2 (germline): LNHDA, SQIVND (reference sequence). V was shortened by 1 base and J by 6 bases, with 10 bases between the two germline ends. CDR3 DNA sequence: TGTGCCAGTAGTATAGCGGCCGGGGCCGAGCAGTACTTC. Protein: CASSIAAGAEQYF.

The chain carries TRBV6-6 and TRBJ1-4; TRBD1 is a possible D gene (6 bases). The CDR3 length is 14 residues. Trimming removed 6 bases from V and 6 bases from J, with 14 bases in between. Germline V lookup: CDR1 MNHNY, CDR2 SVGAGI (reference sequence). CDR3 nucleotide sequence: TGTGCCAGCAGACCAAGGGGGGCCTATGAAAAACTGTTTTTT. The encoded protein is CASRPRGAYEKLFF.

This chain uses TRBV18 with TRBJ1-1; no reliable D call. Trimming took off 4 bases at V and 0 bases at J, with 6 bases between the two ends. The CDR3 consists of 13 residues. The germline V gene encodes CDR1 KGHSH and CDR2 LQKENI. CDR3 residues: CASSQRLNTEAFF. CDR3 bases: TGTGCCAGCTCACAACGGCTGAACACTGAAGCTTTCTTT.

This chain connects TRBV4-3 to TRBJ1-2; D not certain. This CDR3 is 12 amino acids long. Trimming shortened V by 3 bases and J by 1 base, and 3 bases separated the two germline ends. CDR1 and CDR2 (germline): LGHNA, YSLEER. CDR3 sequence (DNA): TGCGCCAGCAGCCAGTATAACTATGGCTACACCTTC. Translation: CASSQYNYGYTF.

J is TRBJ2-1 and V is TRBV4-3; 10 positions match TRBD2. Germline CDR1 and CDR2: LGHNA and YSLEER. Trimming removed 4 bases from V and 3 bases from J; junction bases left unmatched: 3. The CDR3 totals 15 residues. The CDR3 DNA reads as TGCGCCAGCAGCCCAGGACTAGCGGTCTACAATGAGCAGTTCTTC. It codes for CASSPGLAVYNEQFF.

The chain links TRBV13 to TRBJ2-3, with a weak D call TRBD2 (7 bases). Germline V lookup: CDR1 PRHDT, CDR2 FYEKMQ (reference sequence). V was clipped by 2 bases and J by 4 bases, with 19 bases between them. The CDR3 runs 17 residues. The CDR3 region has the DNA TGTGCCAGCAGCTTATCAGGAGCCGGGGGGCAGGCAGATACGCAGTATTTT. This gives the protein CASSLSGAGGQADTQYF.

This chain connects TRBV10-1 to TRBJ2-1; D uncertain. Germline V gene sequence: CDR1 WNHNN, CDR2 SYGVQD (reference sequence). CDR3 length: 14 amino acids. Trimming shortened V by 0 bases and J by 7 bases, and 10 bases separated the two germline ends. The CDR3 DNA follows: TGCGCCAGCAGTGAGTCTCCGGGCAGAAATGAGCAGTTCTTC. Encoded protein: CASSESPGRNEQFF.

The chain has TRBV5-4 and TRBJ1-3; D is unclear. The CDR3 consists of 14 residues. Trimming removed 0 bases from V and 2 bases from J, with 6 bases in between. CDR1 SGHNT and CDR2 YYREEE come from the germline V gene (reference sequence). Here the CDR3 DNA reads TGTGCCAGCAGCTTGGAAGGGACTGGAAACACCATATATTTT. Its translation: CASSLEGTGNTIYF. The whole variable domain, filled in from reference TRBV5-4 and TRBJ1-3, reads ETGVTQSPTHLIKTRGQQVTLRCSSQSGHNTVSWYQQALGQGPQFIFQYYREEENGRGNFPPRFSGLQFPNYSSELNVNALELDDSALYLCASSLEGTGNTIYFGEGSWLTVV.

The chain recombines TRBV3-1 (or the pseudogene TRBV3-2) with TRBJ2-2; D tentatively reads TRBD1 or TRBD2 (5 bases each). Germline CDR1 LGHDT, CDR2 YNNKEL (reference sequence). The V end was cut by 7 bases, the J end by 1 base, with 10 bases between. The CDR3 runs to 14 residues. In DNA, the CDR3 is TGTGCCAGCACCCGGGACCGGAACACCGGGGAGCTGTTTTTT. This codes for CASTRDRNTGELFF.

Remarks on this clone: Distinct nucleotide sequences in the sample also encode this CDR3. The genes are TRBV11-2 and TRBJ1-2; D gene ambiguous. Trimming took 3 bases from V and 1 from J, leaving 6 bases between them. The CDR3 contains 13 residues. Germline V gene sequence: CDR1 SGHAT, CDR2 FQNNGV. Written as DNA, the CDR3 is TGTGCCAGCAGCTTGGAGCTTAACTATGGCTACACCTTC. Residues: CASSLELNYGYTF. Full variable domain (rest looked up from reference TRBV11-2 and TRBJ1-2): EAGVAQSPRYKIIEKRQSVAFWCNPISGHATLYWYQQILGQGPKLLIQFQNNGVVDDSQLPKDRFSAERLKGVDSTLKIQPAKLEDSAVYLCASSLELNYGYTFGSGTRLTVV.

This clone appeared once. The chain combines TRBV11-2 with TRBJ2-7; perhaps TRBD2 as D (6 bases). V lost 4 bases to trimming and J lost 2 bases, with 12 bases between them. The CDR3 is made up of 14 amino acids. Germline CDR1 and CDR2: SGHAT and FQNNGV. CDR3 sequence reads: CASSSIREAYEQYF. The DNA of the CDR3 is TGTGCCAGCAGCTCCATCAGGGAGGCCTACGAGCAGTACTTC.

In DNA, the CDR3 is TGCGCCAGCAGTGATCGGTACACCGGGGAGCTGTTTTTT. It encodes CASSDRYTGELFF. The chain recombines TRBV10-1 with TRBJ2-2, with D unclear. This CDR3 is built from 13 residues. Germline V gene lookup returns CDR1 WNHNN and CDR2 SYGVQD (reference sequence). V was shortened by 3 bases and J by 3 bases, with 5 bases between the two germline ends.

The chain carries TRBV7-9 and TRBJ1-3; no firm D call. V lost 1 base and J lost 4, with 11 bases in between. This CDR3 has 15 residues. The germline gives CDR1 SEHNR, CDR2 FQNEAQ (reference sequence). CDR3 loop: CASSLVASAGNTIYF. As DNA, the CDR3 is TGTGCCAGCAGCTTAGTGGCCAGCGCCGGAAACACCATATATTTT.

The chain recombines TRBV5-4 with TRBJ2-7, with TRBD2 matching 8 bases. V lost 3 bases, J lost 4 bases, and 3 bases stayed unmatched. From germline, CDR1 is SGHNT and CDR2 YYREEE (reference sequence). This CDR3 contains 13 residues. The DNA for the CDR3 is TGTGCCAGCAGCTACGGGGGGGTTTACGAGCAGTACTTC. This translates into CASSYGGVYEQYF.

The rearrangement uses TRBV13 and TRBJ2-6, with D possibly TRBD2 on 7 matching bases. Trimming removed 2 bases at V and 2 bases at J, with 13 bases between. CDR1 is PRHDT, CDR2 FYEKMQ, per germline (reference sequence). The CDR3 covers 17 residues. The chain's CDR3 is CASSLRGEGPGANVLTF. The CDR3 coding sequence is TGTGCCAGCAGCTTAAGGGGGGAGGGCCCTGGGGCCAACGTCCTGACTTTC.

The CDR3 DNA sequence: TGTGCCAGCTCAGAAAGGACAGGGGCAGTTGAAAAACTGTTTTTT. Translation gives CASSERTGAVEKLFF. The rearrangement uses TRBV18 and TRBJ1-4, with 9 positions matching TRBD1. From germline, CDR1 is KGHSH and CDR2 LQKENI. This CDR3 region has 15 residues. Trimming at V came to 5 bases and at J to 7 bases, leaving 8 bases not matched to a gene.

The CDR3 loop is CASSKVGANTGELFF. The CDR3 DNA reads as TGTGCCAGCAGCAAGGTGGGGGCGAACACCGGGGAGCTGTTTTTT. The V and J genes are TRBV27 and TRBJ2-2; TRBD1 or TRBD2 may be the D gene (5 bases each). V gave up 6 bases and J gave up 0 bases, with 11 bases separating them. Germline lookup yields CDR1 MNHEY and CDR2 SMNVEV (reference sequence). This CDR3 is built from 15 residues.

The gene calls are TRBV28 and TRBJ1-5; tentative D call: TRBD1 (6 bases). There are 15 residues in the CDR3. Germline-derived CDR1 and CDR2 are MDHEN and SYDVKM. V lost 3 bases to trimming and J lost 5 bases, with 14 bases between them. CDR3 region: CASSFAGKGDQPQHF. CDR3 coding DNA: TGTGCCAGCAGTTTTGCCGGGAAGGGGGATCAGCCCCAGCATTTT.

The genes are TRBV24-1 and TRBJ2-1; 10 bases are shared with TRBD1. The CDR3 extends over 15 amino acids. Germline V gives CDR1 KGHDR, CDR2 SFDVKD. The V segment lost 0 bases and the J segment 8 bases; nucleotides outside the gene matches: 3. The CDR3 spells CATSDLGGTGDEQFF. The CDR3 nucleotides are TGTGCCACCAGTGATTTGGGCGGGACAGGGGATGAGCAGTTCTTC.

V gene TRBV12-3 or TRBV12-4 combines with J gene TRBJ1-2; no firm D call. The CDR3 has 13 amino acids. Trimming removed 0 bases from V and 7 bases from J, with 9 bases in between. CDR3 protein: CASSLAPSGGYTF. The CDR3 bases are TGTGCCAGCAGTTTAGCCCCCAGTGGTGGCTACACCTTC.

V gene TRBV6-6 combines with J gene TRBJ1-2; D is unresolved. CDR1 and CDR2 (germline): MNHNY, SVGAGI (reference sequence). This CDR3 has 15 residues. The germline V and J ends were trimmed by 10 bases and 2 bases, with 20 bases remaining between them. CDR3 nucleotide sequence: TGTGCCAATCCGGGCCATCCCGTGGAGAACTATGGCTACACCTTC. Translated, it gives CANPGHPVENYGYTF.

This chain joins TRBV18 and TRBJ1-5; TRBD1 might be the D (5 bases). Germline CDR1 KGHSH, CDR2 LQKENI. The CDR3 has 13 residues. Trimming stripped 3 bases from V and 5 bases from J, with 8 bases between. The CDR3 loop is CASSPMGDQPQHF. CDR3 nucleotides: TGTGCCAGCTCACCCATGGGGGATCAGCCCCAGCATTTT.

This chain's CDR3 is CASSLTGTEETQYF. In DNA form, the CDR3 reads TGTGCCAGCAGCTTAACCGGGACGGAAGAGACCCAGTACTTC. The gene calls are TRBV7-8 and TRBJ2-5; D may match TRBD1 or TRBD2 (5 bases each). The V gene's germline CDR1 is SGHVS and CDR2 FQNEAQ. CDR3 length: 14 residues. V lost 2 bases, J lost 3 bases, and 10 bases lay in between.